This T cell receptor (beta chain) derives from a study of T cells after yellow fever vaccination. Study-wide background: Preparation used SMART-Seq v4 Ultra Low Input for the low-cell-number fractions.

UMIs were added to TCR cDNA along with a universal primer site when it was made by 5'RACE template switching. Each CDR3 protein gets one entry after TCRdb re-called the 5' RACE reads with MiXCR. The sample shows 200,000 to 250,000 distinct CDR3 sequences, 6.9% of them seen only once. With respect to this clonotype: At one end, the junction sequence differs from germline, possibly due to a read error.

This TCR derives from a man between 25 and 39 years old who received the YFV17D yellow fever vaccine. The source material was CD4+ T cells sorted from PBMCs, sampled 15 days after the yellow fever booster vaccination.

The CDR3 loop is CASRLGVTGRDEQYF. CDR3 nucleotides: TGTGCCAGCAGATTAGGGGTGACAGGGAGGGACGAGCAGTACTTC. V gene TRBV7-2 combines with J gene TRBJ2-7; possibly TRBD1 or TRBD2 for D (7 bases each). Per the germline V gene, CDR1 is SGHTA and CDR2 is FQGNSA. The CDR3 is 15 amino acids. Variable domain in full (rest from reference TRBV7-2 and TRBJ2-7): GAGVSQSPSNKVTEKGKDVELRCDPISGHTALYWYRQSLGQGLEFLIYFQGNSAPDKSGLPSDRFSAERTGGSVSTLTIQRTQQEDSAVYLCASRLGVTGRDEQYFGPGTRLTVT.